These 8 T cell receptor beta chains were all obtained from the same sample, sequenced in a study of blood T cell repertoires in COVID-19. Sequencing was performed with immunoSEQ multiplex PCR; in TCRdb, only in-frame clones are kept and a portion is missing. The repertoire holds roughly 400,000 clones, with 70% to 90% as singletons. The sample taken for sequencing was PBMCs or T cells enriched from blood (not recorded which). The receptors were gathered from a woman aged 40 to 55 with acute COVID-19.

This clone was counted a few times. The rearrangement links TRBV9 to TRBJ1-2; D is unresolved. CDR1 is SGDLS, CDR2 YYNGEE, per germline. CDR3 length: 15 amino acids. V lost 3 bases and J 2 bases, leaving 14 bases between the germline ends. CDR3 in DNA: TGTGCCAGCAGCGAATTTGGGCAGATCAACTATGGCTACACCTTC. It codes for CASSEFGQINYGYTF.

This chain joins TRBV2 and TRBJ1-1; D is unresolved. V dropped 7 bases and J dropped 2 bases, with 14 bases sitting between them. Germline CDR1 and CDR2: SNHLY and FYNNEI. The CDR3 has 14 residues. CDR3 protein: CASNGRRTNTEAFF. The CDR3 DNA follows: TGTGCCAGCAACGGAAGGCGGACTAACACTGAAGCTTTCTTT.

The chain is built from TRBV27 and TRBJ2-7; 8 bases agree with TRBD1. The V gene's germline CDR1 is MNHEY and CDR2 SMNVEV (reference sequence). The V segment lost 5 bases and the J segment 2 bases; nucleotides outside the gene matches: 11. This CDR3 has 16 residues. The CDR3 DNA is TGTGCCAGCAGTCCCCCCGACAGGGGTTCTCCCTACGAGCAGTACTTC. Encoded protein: CASSPPDRGSPYEQYF.

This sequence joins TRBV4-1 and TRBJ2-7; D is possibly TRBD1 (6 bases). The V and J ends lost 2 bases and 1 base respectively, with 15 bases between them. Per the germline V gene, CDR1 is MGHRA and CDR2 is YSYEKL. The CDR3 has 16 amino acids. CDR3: CASSQNPGHTSYEQYF. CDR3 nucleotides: TGCGCCAGCAGCCAAAACCCGGGACACACTTCCTACGAGCAGTACTTC.

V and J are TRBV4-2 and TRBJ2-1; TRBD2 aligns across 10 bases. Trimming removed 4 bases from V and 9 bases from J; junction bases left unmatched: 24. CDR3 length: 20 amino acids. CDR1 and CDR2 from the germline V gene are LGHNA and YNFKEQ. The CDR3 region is CASSPLIRTGTSDSRGEQFF. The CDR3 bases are TGTGCCAGCAGCCCTCTTATAAGGACTGGGACTAGCGATTCACGGGGTGAGCAGTTCTTC.

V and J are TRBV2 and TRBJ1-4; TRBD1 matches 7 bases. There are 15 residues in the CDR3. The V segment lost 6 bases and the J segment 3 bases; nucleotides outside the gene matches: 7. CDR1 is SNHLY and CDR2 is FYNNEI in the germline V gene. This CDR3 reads CASSGEGAPNEKLFF. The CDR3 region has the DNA TGTGCCAGCAGCGGCGAGGGGGCGCCTAATGAAAAACTGTTTTTT.

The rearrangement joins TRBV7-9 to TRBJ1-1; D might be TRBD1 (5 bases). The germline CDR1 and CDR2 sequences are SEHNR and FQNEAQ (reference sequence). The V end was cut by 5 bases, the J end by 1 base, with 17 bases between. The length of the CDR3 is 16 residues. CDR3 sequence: CASSTTNPGPNTEAFF. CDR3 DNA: TGTGCCAGCAGCACTACCAACCCAGGGCCGAACACTGAAGCTTTCTTT.

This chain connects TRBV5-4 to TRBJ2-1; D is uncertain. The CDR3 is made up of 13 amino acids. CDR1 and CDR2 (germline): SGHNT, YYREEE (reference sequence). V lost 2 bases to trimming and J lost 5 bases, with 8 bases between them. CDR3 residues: CASSFSTDNEQFF. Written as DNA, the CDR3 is TGTGCCAGCAGCTTCTCAACAGACAATGAGCAGTTCTTC.